The 21 T cell receptor beta chains below come from one sample, sequenced in a study of blood T cell repertoires in COVID-19. Assay: immunoSEQ multiplex PCR; the TCRdb copy retains only in-frame clones and omits some. The sample yields over 70,000 clones, approximately 80% seen once. The specimen sequenced was peripheral blood. The receptors shown here come from a man aged 65 to 79 with acute or convalescent COVID-19.

This rearrangement joins TRBV4-1 to TRBJ1-2; tentatively, D is TRBD1 (5 bases). V was shortened by 3 bases and J by 2 bases, with 13 bases between the two germline ends. The CDR3 is made up of 15 amino acids. Looked up from germline, CDR1 is MGHRA and CDR2 is YSYEKL. The CDR3 DNA reads TGCGCCAGCAGCCATGGATGGGGCGGCAACTATGGCTACACCTTC. Translating gives CASSHGWGGNYGYTF.

The count of this clone is one. This chain joins TRBV6-5 and TRBJ2-5; 8 bases are a match to TRBD2. The germline V gene has CDR1 MNHEY and CDR2 SVGAGI. The CDR3 is 14 residues long. J was trimmed by 1 base and V by 2 bases; bases with no gene match: 0. The CDR3 is CASSYAGGQETQYF. Here the CDR3 DNA reads TGTGCCAGCAGTTACGCGGGGGGCCAAGAGACCCAGTACTTC.

This rearrangement joins TRBV23-1 to TRBJ2-7; D is ambiguous. TRBV23-1 is an ORF; its function is uncertain. The CDR3 is 13 amino acids. The V gene lost 1 base and the J gene lost 1 base, with 5 bases spanning the gap. CDR3 coding DNA: TGCGCCAGCAGTCAATGTAGTTCCTACGAGCAGTACTTC. This translates into CASSQCSSYEQYF.

This clone was seen more than once but under ten times. This rearrangement joins TRBV12-2 to TRBJ2-2; the table names TRBD1, a call not compared with the DNA. TRBV12-2 is assigned pseudogene status. The CDR3 is made up of 13 amino acids. This CDR3 is CASRSTGNGELFF. Written as DNA, the CDR3 is TGTGCAAGTCGCTCCACAGGGAACGGGGAGCTGTTTTTT.

V and J are TRBV3-1 (or the pseudogene TRBV3-2) and TRBJ1-1, with D unclear. V dropped 2 bases and J dropped 7 bases, with 11 bases sitting between them. This CDR3 has 13 residues. Germline lookup yields CDR1 LGHDT and CDR2 YNNKEL (reference sequence). CDR3 in DNA: TGTGCCAGCAGCCAACATGGACTGGGTGAAGCTTTCTTT. Amino acids: CASSQHGLGEAFF.

This clone was counted a single time. The chain has TRBV9 and TRBJ1-2, with D uncertain. Germline V gene lookup returns CDR1 SGDLS and CDR2 YYNGEE. The CDR3 contains 14 residues. V was pared by 0 bases and J by 5 bases, with 11 bases between. This CDR3 is CASSVDMTGYGYTF. CDR3 nucleotide sequence: TGTGCCAGCAGCGTAGACATGACGGGTTATGGCTACACCTTC.

The rearrangement links TRBV6-7 to TRBJ2-2; maybe TRBD2 (5 bases). TRBV6-7 is an ORF, with its function uncertain. Trimming shortened V by 7 bases and J by 2 bases, and 11 bases separated the two germline ends. The CDR3 runs 14 residues. The CDR3 loop reads CASTDGLNTGELFF. CDR3 coding DNA: TGTGCCAGCACCGACGGACTCAACACCGGGGAGCTGTTTTTT.

The CDR3 loop reads CASSTSYGTGLFHEQFF. DNA of the CDR3: TGTGCCAGTAGTACCTCATACGGGACAGGGTTATTTCATGAGCAGTTCTTC. This sequence joins TRBV19 and TRBJ2-1, with 9 bases aligning to TRBD1. The CDR3 is made up of 17 amino acids. Germline values: CDR1 LNHDA, CDR2 SQIVND (reference sequence). The V segment lost 4 bases and the J segment 8 bases; nucleotides outside the gene matches: 15.

This clone has more than one count but fewer than ten. The rearrangement links TRBV6-5 to TRBJ1-2; perhaps TRBD1 as D (6 bases). The CDR3 extends over 15 amino acids. Germline V lookup: CDR1 MNHEY, CDR2 SVGAGI. The V and J ends lost 3 bases and 2 bases respectively, with 13 bases between them. The CDR3 sequence: CASSYGAGGNYGYTF. The CDR3, as DNA: TGTGCCAGCAGTTATGGGGCGGGGGGCAACTATGGCTACACCTTC.

V usage is TRBV7-3 and J usage is TRBJ2-2; 8 bases fit TRBD2. Germline CDR1 is SGHTA and CDR2 is FQGTGA. Trimming cost V 2 bases and J 2 bases; bases outside gene matches: 4. The CDR3 is 16 amino acids. CDR3 coding DNA: TGTGCCAGCAGCTTACAAGCGGGGGCCAACACCGGGGAGCTGTTTTTT. Translation gives CASSLQAGANTGELFF.

This rearrangement joins TRBV28 to TRBJ1-1; 10 bases are a match to TRBD1. Trimming at V came to 10 bases and at J to 7 bases, leaving 9 bases not matched to a gene. Germline V gives CDR1 MDHEN, CDR2 SYDVKM. This CDR3 is built from 13 residues. The DNA for the CDR3 is TGTGCCATTTCGGGACAGGGGATCGGTGAAGCTTTCTTT. Protein: CAISGQGIGEAFF.

This chain links TRBV19 with TRBJ2-7; 9 bases line up with TRBD1. J lost 3 bases, V lost 4 bases, and 7 bases had no gene match. This CDR3 is built from 15 residues. CDR1 is LNHDA and CDR2 is SQIVND in the germline V gene (reference sequence). This CDR3 reads CASSTTGTGIYEQYF. CDR3 coding DNA: TGTGCCAGTAGTACAACCGGGACAGGGATCTACGAGCAGTACTTC. Full variable domain (missing parts from reference TRBV19 and TRBJ2-7): DGGITQSPKYLFRKEGQNVTLSCEQNLNHDAMYWYRQDPGQGLRLIYYSQIVNDFQKGDIAEGYSVSREKKESFPLTVTSAQKNPTAFYLCASSTTGTGIYEQYFGPGTRLTVT.

This clone was seen only a few times. The chain joins TRBV6-5 to TRBJ1-6; D is unclear. The V end lost 2 bases, the J end lost 3 bases, and 8 bases lay between the germline ends. The CDR3 loop spans 15 amino acids. Germline-derived CDR1 and CDR2 are MNHEY and SVGAGI. CDR3 nucleotide sequence: TGTGCCAGCAGTTACCGGGGAGACTATAATTCACCCCTCCACTTT. It is translated as CASSYRGDYNSPLHF.

J is TRBJ1-4 and V is TRBV5-4, with D possibly being TRBD1 (5 bases). The CDR3 runs 15 residues. CDR1 is SGHNT and CDR2 is YYREEE in the germline V gene (reference sequence). Between the trimmed V and J ends, which lost 0 bases and 10 bases, there was a span of 16 bases. DNA of the CDR3: TGTGCCAGCAGCTTGGAAGGGGCCTCGGGAGGAAAACTGTTTTTT. It encodes CASSLEGASGGKLFF.

The chain uses TRBV5-4 and TRBJ2-2, with TRBD2 matching over 7 bases. V was pared by 6 bases and J by 5 bases, with 13 bases of the junction left unmatched. The CDR3 spans 16 residues. Germline assignment: CDR1 SGHNT and CDR2 YYREEE (reference sequence). The CDR3 reads CASTPSGGGGTGELFF. CDR3 DNA: TGTGCCAGCACCCCGAGTGGGGGGGGAGGAACCGGGGAGCTGTTTTTT.

V and J are TRBV10-3 and TRBJ2-5, with 8 bases fitting TRBD1. The CDR3 is made up of 14 amino acids. The V gene end was trimmed by 2 bases and the J gene end by 8 bases; junction bases not matched to a gene: 7. Germline lookup yields CDR1 ENHRY and CDR2 SYGVKD. Here the CDR3 reads CAISENRQGSTQYF. The CDR3 DNA follows: TGTGCCATCAGTGAGAATCGACAGGGGTCAACCCAGTACTTC.

The rearrangement joins TRBV7-2 to TRBJ2-1, with a weak D call TRBD2 (5 bases). Germline CDR1 reads SGHTA; CDR2 reads FQGNSA. Trimming stripped 0 bases from V and 7 bases from J, with 7 bases between. The CDR3 runs 13 residues. This chain's CDR3 is CASSLAGANEQFF. The CDR3 DNA sequence: TGTGCCAGCAGCTTAGCGGGAGCAAATGAGCAGTTCTTC.

The rearrangement uses TRBV7-3 and TRBJ2-3; a weak D match, TRBD1 (6 bases). CDR3 length: 16 residues. V was pared by 5 bases and J by 8 bases, with 23 bases between. Germline lookup yields CDR1 SGHTA and CDR2 FQGTGA. CDR3 sequence reads: CASSKSRDIFGGTQYF. The CDR3 nucleotides are TGTGCCAGCAGCAAGTCCCGGGACATTTTTGGGGGTACGCAGTATTTT.

This clone has a single count. The genes are TRBV5-5 and TRBJ1-1; 7 bases are a match to TRBD1. V was pared by 4 bases and J by 6 bases, with 9 bases of the junction left unmatched. Germline CDR1 is SGHKS and CDR2 is YYEKEE (reference sequence). This CDR3 spans 14 amino acids. The CDR3 loop reads CASSATGNNAEAFF. CDR3 in DNA: TGTGCCAGCAGCGCGACAGGGAATAATGCTGAAGCTTTCTTT.

The chain has TRBV29-1 and TRBJ1-2, with D unresolved. Trimming left V 6 bases short and J 7 bases short, with 15 bases between. The length of the CDR3 is 12 residues. The germline V gene encodes CDR1 SQVTM and CDR2 ANQGSEA. The CDR3 here is CSVPVGDSGYTF. The CDR3 DNA sequence: TGCAGCGTCCCCGTGGGAGATAGTGGCTACACCTTC.

Only a few counts were recorded for this clone. The chain links TRBV29-1 to TRBJ1-5; TRBD1 is a possible D gene (5 bases). Trimming left V 5 bases short and J 1 base short, with 18 bases between. Germline loops: CDR1 SQVTM, CDR2 ANQGSEA. The CDR3 contains 16 residues. The CDR3 loop is CSVSRRGLGSNQPQHF. CDR3 DNA sequence: TGCAGCGTTTCCCGACGGGGGTTGGGGAGCAATCAGCCCCAGCATTTT. Supplemented by reference TRBV29-1 and TRBJ1-5, the full variable domain reads SAVISQKPSRDICQRGTSLTIQCQVDSQVTMMFWYRQQPGQSLTLIATANQGSEATYESGFVIDKFPISRPNLTFSTLTVSNMSPEDSSIYLCSVSRRGLGSNQPQHFGDGTRLSIL.